This T cell receptor (beta chain) was recovered during a study of blood T cell repertoires in COVID-19. Study context: COVID-19 samples, acute and convalescent, were from the United States, Italy and Spain. PBMCs, B-cell-depleted T cells, or T cells provided the cDNA or gDNA that made up the material.

The CDR3 is made up of 13 amino acids. CDR1 and CDR2 from the germline V gene are SQVTM and ANQGSEA. The V and J ends lost 4 bases and 9 bases, in that order; junction bases with no gene match: 8. Methods used by the authors: Reference gene primer amplification yielded estimated nucleated cell counts. The assay was immunoSEQ multiplex PCR, and TCRdb's table has in-frame clones only and misses some. V, J and clone size reflect that table, while D and trimming were determined from the DNA. The sample includes 140,000 to 150,000 clones, 88% of them seen just once. The material sequenced was peripheral blood. The chain has TRBV29-1 and TRBJ2-1; 8 nucleotides line up with TRBD1. The clonotype was recovered from a human donor in a cohort sampled during active COVID-19. The CDR3 sequence is CSVGFRQGSEQFF. CDR3 nucleotides: TGCAGCGTTGGGTTTCGACAGGGGAGTGAGCAGTTCTTC.